The subject of this entry is one TCR beta chain. The CDR3 consists of 15 residues. Deletions cut 5 bases from V and 3 bases from J, with 15 bases between. CDR1 and CDR2 from the germline V gene are SGHTA and FQGNSA. The record originates from a study of radiotherapy plus CTLA-4 blockade in lung cancer. Sequenced by immunoSEQ multiplex PCR; TCRdb stores in-frame clones only, minus some. The sample consists of roughly 120,000 clones, around 75% of them appearing once. Specimen: peripheral blood, collected from a patient treated with radiotherapy plus ipilimumab. The TCR sequence derives from a human donor with non-small cell lung cancer who had a partial response to radiotherapy plus ipilimumab. The V call is TRBV7-2, the J call TRBJ2-3; tentative D call: TRBD2 (6 bases). The CDR3 nucleotides are TGTGCCAGCAGCCCAGCGGGCCAGAGGACAGATACGCAGTATTTT. This codes for CASSPAGQRTDTQYF.